This entry concerns a single T cell receptor (beta chain). Assay used: immunoSEQ multiplex PCR; TCRdb lists only in-frame clones, some missing. The data show around 250,000 clones, roughly 89% seen once. This entry comes from a study of blood T cell repertoires in COVID-19. Patients of the Seattle cohort, enrolled during active infection, were followed longitudinally. Germline V gives CDR1 LNHDA, CDR2 SQIVND (reference sequence). Trimming removed 5 bases from V and 2 bases from J, with 13 bases in between. This CDR3 is 15 amino acids long. The sequence came from a woman in her fifties or sixties with COVID-19, enrolled during active disease. What was sequenced was peripheral blood. The J gene is TRBJ1-5, the V gene TRBV19; tentatively, D is TRBD1 (5 bases). For the CDR3, the DNA is TGTGCCAGTAGTGGGGCGGTTACAGGCAATCAGCCCCAGCATTTT. The encoded protein is CASSGAVTGNQPQHF.